This entry lists 4 T cell receptor beta chains sequenced from one sample in a study of regulatory T cells in long-lasting Graves disease. Stated time point: persistent/refractory GD, antithyroid drugs over 5 years with positive TRAb. TCR sequences were obtained from RNA taken from PBMCs. Combining iRepertoire HTBI primers with Arm-PCR of CDR3 regions, the authors built TCR beta libraries. MiXCR, applied by TCRdb to the multiplex PCR reads, yields one record per CDR3 protein. The data contain roughly 400,000 distinct CDR3 sequences, around 23% of them singletons. Sequencing used peripheral blood mononuclear cells (PBMCs), obtained when the disease was refractory, from a patient treated with antithyroid drugs. These receptors were obtained from a female donor with Graves disease.

The chain links TRBV11-2 to TRBJ2-1; D possibly uses TRBD1 or TRBD2 (5 bases each). V dropped 0 bases and J dropped 5 bases, with 14 bases sitting between them. CDR3 length: 16 residues. Germline V CDR1 and CDR2: SGHAT, FQNNGV. The CDR3 reads CASSLETWGSDNEQFF. The CDR3 DNA follows: TGTGCCAGCAGCTTAGAAACATGGGGGTCGGACAATGAGCAGTTCTTC. The whole variable domain, filled in from reference TRBV11-2 and TRBJ2-1, reads EAGVAQSPRYKIIEKRQSVAFWCNPISGHATLYWYQQILGQGPKLLIQFQNNGVVDDSQLPKDRFSAERLKGVDSTLKIQPAKLEDSAVYLCASSLETWGSDNEQFFGPGTRLTVL.

V is TRBV20-1 and J is TRBJ1-1; D is uncertain. This CDR3 has 11 residues. CDR1 and CDR2 from the germline V gene are DFQATT and SNEGSKA (reference sequence). V was trimmed by 3 bases and J by 5 bases, leaving 7 bases between them. The CDR3 region is CSARRMTEAFF. The CDR3 DNA sequence: TGCAGTGCTAGGCGTATGACTGAAGCTTTCTTT.

There are many counts of this clonotype. The CDR3 region has the DNA TGTGCCAGCAGTCCCCCGACAGGGTATGGCTACACCTTC. Its protein is CASSPPTGYGYTF. The V call is TRBV27, the J call TRBJ1-2, with 7 bases that match TRBD1. V dropped 5 bases and J dropped 5; count of bases not matched to a gene: 5. Per the germline V gene, CDR1 is MNHEY and CDR2 is SMNVEV (reference sequence). This CDR3 has 13 residues.

This clonotype is a singleton in its sample. CDR3 sequence (DNA): TGTGCCTGGGGGGACAGGGGGGGTTCCACTGAAGCTTTCTTT. It codes for CAWGDRGGSTEAFF. The chain uses TRBV30 and TRBJ1-1, with 11 bases lining up with TRBD1. This CDR3 comprises 14 residues. In germline, CDR1 is GTSNPN, CDR2 SVGIG (reference sequence). The V and J ends lost 5 bases and 4 bases, in that order; junction bases with no gene match: 6.